The source of this T cell receptor (beta chain) is a study of cytomegalovirus exposure and HLA in healthy donors. General study results and limits: Association of roughly 18,000 TCR beta sequences with HLA alleles was found at 0.05 false discovery rate in a later analysis.

Vbeta (60) and Jbeta (13) primers were used in the PCR. TCRdb's table, derived via immunoSEQ multiplex PCR, lists solely in-frame clones and lacks some. This sample's clone table lists 75,000 to 85,000 clones. The germline V and J ends were trimmed by 5 bases and 2 bases, with 16 bases remaining between them. The CDR3 is made up of 16 amino acids. Germline CDR1 is KGHSH and CDR2 is LQKENI. Note on this clone: Its antigen remains unidentified.

This receptor was identified in a man aged 45-65 years in good health and CMV-seronegative. Sequenced input: PBMCs. The chain couples TRBV18 to TRBJ1-5; TRBD1 might be the D (6 bases). The DNA for the CDR3 is TGTGCCAGCTCAGCAAAACAGGGTAAAGGCAATCAGCCCCAGCATTTT. Protein sequence: CASSAKQGKGNQPQHF.